This T cell receptor (beta chain) was documented in a study of blood T cell repertoires in COVID-19. Background on the study: Both acute and convalescent COVID-19 samples were obtained from the United States, Italy and Spain. The analysed material was cDNA or gDNA that came from T cells, B-cell-depleted T cells, or PBMCs.

Comments on this clone: No DNA is shown, since the ends of the CDR3 on it are uncertain; the CDR3 is the one TCRdb lists.

Study processing details: For nucleated cells, counts were estimated from reference gene primer amplification. The table came from immunoSEQ multiplex PCR; TCRdb's copy has only in-frame clones and leaves some out. D and trimming come from the DNA, and the V and J calls and clone size come from that table. The profile shows 35,000 to 50,000 clones, more than 75% of them singletons. With termini counted, the CDR3 has 15 amino acids. Germline V gene data show CDR1 as SNHLY and CDR2 as FYNNEI. The chain recombines TRBV2 with TRBJ2-7; the table's D call TRBD2 went unverified against the DNA. The sequenced sample was peripheral blood. The receptor was isolated from a woman in her seventies in a cohort sampled during active COVID-19. The CDR3 loop reads CASILGLATTYEQYF.